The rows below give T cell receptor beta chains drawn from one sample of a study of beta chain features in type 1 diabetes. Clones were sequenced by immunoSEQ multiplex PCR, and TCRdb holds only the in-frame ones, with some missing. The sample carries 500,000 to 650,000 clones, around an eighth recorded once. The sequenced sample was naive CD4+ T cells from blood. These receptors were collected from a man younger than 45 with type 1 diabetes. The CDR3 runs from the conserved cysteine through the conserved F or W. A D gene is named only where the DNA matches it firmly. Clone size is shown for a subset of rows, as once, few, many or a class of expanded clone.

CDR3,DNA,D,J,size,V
CASSLYGLSSGANVLTF,TGTGCCAGCAGTTTATATGGACTGAGCTCTGGGGCCAACGTCCTGACTTTC,-,TRBJ2-6,-,TRBV28
CASKSSGELFF,TGTGCCAGCAAAAGTTCCGGGGAGCTGTTTTTT,-,TRBJ2-2,few,TRBV7-3
CASSLDANTEAFF,TGTGCCAGCAGCTTGGATGCCAACACTGAAGCTTTCTTT,-,TRBJ1-1,-,TRBV5-4
CASSLAPRDYGYTF,TGTGCCAGCAGTTTAGCCCCAAGGGACTATGGCTACACCTTC,-,TRBJ1-2,few,TRBV28
CASSRKVVTYNEQFF,TGTGCCAGCAGCCGCAAGGTGGTCACCTACAATGAGCAGTTCTTC,-,TRBJ2-1,-,TRBV6-6
CAWRAGQGAAEKLFF,TGTGCCTGGAGGGCAGGACAGGGCGCGGCTGAAAAACTGTTTTTT,TRBD1,TRBJ1-4,few,TRBV30
CASSLGTGMGAKNIQYF,TGTGCCAGCAGCCTCGGGACGGGGATGGGAGCCAAAAACATTCAGTACTTC,-,TRBJ2-4,-,TRBV14
CASSWQSTSENEQFF,TGCGCCAGCAGCTGGCAGAGCACCTCTGAGAATGAGCAGTTCTTC,-,TRBJ2-1,-,TRBV5-1
CAWSLAGVNYNSPLHF,TGTGCCTGGAGTCTTGCAGGGGTGAACTATAATTCACCCCTCCACTTT,-,TRBJ1-6,few,TRBV30
CASSDKGGRETQYF,TGTGCCAGCAGTGATAAAGGGGGGCGAGAGACCCAGTACTTC,-,TRBJ2-5,-,TRBV25-1
CASSSRQGANTGELFF,TGTGCCAGCAGTTCCCGACAGGGGGCCAACACCGGGGAGCTGTTTTTT,TRBD1,TRBJ2-2,-,TRBV7-6
CASSADGYEQYF,TGTGCCAGCAGTGCCGACGGCTACGAGCAGTACTTC,-,TRBJ2-7,-,TRBV2
CASSTWDSPLHF,TGTGCCAGTAGTACGTGGGATTCACCCCTCCACTTT,-,TRBJ1-6,-,TRBV19
CASSFIHEQFF,TGTGCCAGCAGCTTCATCCATGAGCAGTTCTTC,-,TRBJ2-1,-,TRBV7-2
CASSLTSGYTDTQYF,TGTGCCAGCAGCCTAACTAGCGGCTACACAGATACGCAGTATTTT,TRBD2,TRBJ2-3,few,TRBV9